The rows below give T cell receptor beta chains drawn from one sample of a study of STAT5B mutations in CD4+ large granular lymphocyte leukemia. Generated by immunoSEQ multiplex PCR, the TCRdb table keeps only in-frame clones and is missing some. The sample consists of about 30,000 clones, around 80% of them appearing once. The sample taken for sequencing was CD4+ T cells from blood buffy coats. These receptors were taken from a human donor in good health. Both conserved end residues are part of each CDR3. The D gene is left open where the match is weak. Not all rows give a size; the values are once, few, many and, for expanded clones, a class.

>TRBV5-1|once|TRBJ2-3|NA
CASSLATISDTQYF
TGCGCCAGCAGCTTGGCCACCATATCAGATACGCAGTATTTT
>TRBV19|NA|TRBJ1-2|NA
CASSKTGTPYGYTF
TGTGCCAGTAGTAAGACCGGGACACCCTATGGCTACACCTTC
>TRBV6-6|NA|TRBJ1-1|NA
CASSVSGRGTEAFF
TGTGCCAGCAGTGTCTCCGGGAGGGGGACTGAAGCTTTCTTT
>TRBV6-5|NA|TRBJ2-3|NA
CASSYRDTQYF
TGTGCCAGCAGTTACCGGGATACGCAGTATTTT
>TRBV7-2|NA|TRBJ2-3|TRBD2
CASSYGTRQYF
TGTGCCAGCAGCTACGGGACTAGGCAGTATTTT
>TRBV11-2|NA|TRBJ2-1|TRBD1
CASSRQGHEQFF
TGTGCCAGCAGCAGACAGGGCCATGAGCAGTTCTTC
>TRBV7-2|NA|TRBJ1-6|TRBD1
CASSPVGTGGYSPLHF
TGTGCCAGCAGCCCCGTGGGGACAGGGGGTTATTCACCCCTCCACTTT
>TRBV5-4|NA|TRBJ1-2|NA
CASSLRAGDGYTF
TGTGCCAGCAGCCTAAGGGCAGGGGATGGCTACACCTTC
>TRBV13|NA|TRBJ1-1|NA
CASSATPQGKTEAFF
TGTGCCAGCAGCGCAACACCCCAGGGGAAGACTGAAGCTTTCTTT
>TRBV18|NA|TRBJ2-7|NA
CASSIGAQTYEQYF
TGTGCCAGCTCAATAGGGGCGCAAACCTACGAGCAGTACTTC
>TRBV2|NA|TRBJ1-2|NA
CASSGQAYGYTF
TGTGCCAGCAGTGGACAGGCCTATGGCTACACCTTC
>TRBV5-1|few|TRBJ2-2|TRBD1
CASSSGQGLAGELFF
TGCGCCAGCAGCTCGGGACAGGGTCTGGCCGGGGAGCTGTTTTTT
>TRBV5-1|NA|TRBJ1-2|NA
CASSLVPEFFYGYTF
TGCGCCAGCAGCTTGGTTCCAGAATTCTTCTATGGCTACACCTTC
>TRBV19|NA|TRBJ2-2|NA
CASSMGQIAGELFF
TGTGCCAGTAGTATGGGACAAATCGCCGGGGAGCTGTTTTTT
>TRBV6-6|NA|TRBJ1-4|NA
CASTKPGGGEKLFF
TGTGCCAGCACCAAGCCCGGGGGCGGTGAAAAACTGTTTTTT
>TRBV5-1|few|TRBJ2-2|TRBD2
CASSPGTSHTGELFF
TGCGCCAGCAGCCCCGGGACTAGCCACACCGGGGAGCTGTTTTTT
>TRBV5-6|NA|TRBJ2-7|NA
CASSSPGRPLGEQYF
TGTGCCAGCAGCTCACCGGGACGGCCCCTTGGGGAGCAGTACTTC
>TRBV5-1|NA|TRBJ1-1|NA
CASSSSRLLNTEAFF
TGCGCCAGCAGCTCGTCCCGGTTGCTGAACACTGAAGCTTTCTTT
>TRBV4-3|few|TRBJ2-2|NA
CASSQGSLANTGELFF
TGCGCCAGCAGCCAAGGTTCCCTGGCGAACACCGGGGAGCTGTTTTTT
>TRBV7-8|NA|TRBJ2-6|NA
CASSLARGANVLTF
TGTGCCAGCAGCTTAGCCCGGGGAGCCAACGTCCTGACTTTC
>TRBV30|NA|TRBJ1-1|NA
CAWSKAGTANTEAFF
TGTGCCTGGAGTAAAGCCGGGACGGCGAACACTGAAGCTTTCTTT
>TRBV28|few|TRBJ2-2|TRBD1
CASSLPTGETGELFF
TGTGCCAGCAGTCTGCCTACAGGGGAGACCGGGGAGCTGTTTTTT